The T cell receptor (beta chain) described here comes from a study of T cell responses to AZD1222 COVID-19 vaccine. Overall study results and limits: Across spike, vaccine-associated CD4 TCRs were found, dominant at 160-218 and 743-854.

On this clone itself: What it binds is unknown. Other nucleotide sequences in the sample specify the same CDR3.

Per germline, CDR1 MNHEY and CDR2 SVGEGT. The length of the CDR3 is 12 residues. The ends were cut back, 6 bases at V and 4 bases at J, with 9 bases in the middle. The data were produced by immunoSEQ multiplex PCR, yet TCRdb's version contains in-frame clones alone and is incomplete. The sample records 90,000 to 95,000 clones, roughly 88% being singletons. V and J are TRBV6-2 or TRBV6-3 and TRBJ1-2; D ambiguous. The clonotype comes from an adult in good health. Sequenced here: peripheral blood, sampled on day 0 of AZD1222 vaccination. The CDR3 loop is CASSPGTYGYTF. For the CDR3, the DNA is TGTGCCAGCAGCCCCGGAACCTATGGCTACACCTTC.